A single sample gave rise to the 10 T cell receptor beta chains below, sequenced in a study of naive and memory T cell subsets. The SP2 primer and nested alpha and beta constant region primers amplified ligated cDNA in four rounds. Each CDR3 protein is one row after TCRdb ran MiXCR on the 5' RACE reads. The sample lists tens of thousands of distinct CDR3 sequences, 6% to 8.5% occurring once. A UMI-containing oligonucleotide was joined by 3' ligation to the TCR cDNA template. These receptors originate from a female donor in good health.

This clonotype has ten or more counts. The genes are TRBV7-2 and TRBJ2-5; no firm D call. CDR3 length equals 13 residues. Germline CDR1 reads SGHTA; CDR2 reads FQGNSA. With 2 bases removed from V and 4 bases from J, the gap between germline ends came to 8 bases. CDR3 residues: CASSLRRLETQYF. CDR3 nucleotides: TGTGCCAGCAGCTTAAGAAGACTAGAGACCCAGTACTTC.

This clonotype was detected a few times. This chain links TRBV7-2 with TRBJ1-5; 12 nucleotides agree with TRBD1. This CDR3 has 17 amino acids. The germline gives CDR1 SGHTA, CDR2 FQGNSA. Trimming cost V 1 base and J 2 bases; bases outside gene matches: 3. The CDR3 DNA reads TGTGCCAGCAGCTTAGTTGGGACAGGGGGCGGCAATCAGCCCCAGCATTTT. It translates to CASSLVGTGGGNQPQHF.

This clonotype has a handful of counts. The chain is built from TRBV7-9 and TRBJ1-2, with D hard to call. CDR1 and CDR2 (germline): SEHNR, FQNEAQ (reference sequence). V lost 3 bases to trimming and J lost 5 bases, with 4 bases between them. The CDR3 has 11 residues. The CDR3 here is CASSFGYGYTF. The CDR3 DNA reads TGTGCCAGCAGCTTTGGGTATGGCTACACCTTC.

CDR3: CASKTGLGETQYF. In DNA form, the CDR3 reads TGTGCCAGCAAAACGGGACTCGGGGAGACCCAGTACTTC. The rearrangement uses TRBV6-2 or TRBV6-3 and TRBJ2-5, with D perhaps TRBD2 (6 bases). Between the trimmed V and J ends, which lost 7 bases and 5 bases, there was a span of 14 bases. Germline-derived CDR1 and CDR2 are MNHEY and SVGEGT. This CDR3 is 13 amino acids long.

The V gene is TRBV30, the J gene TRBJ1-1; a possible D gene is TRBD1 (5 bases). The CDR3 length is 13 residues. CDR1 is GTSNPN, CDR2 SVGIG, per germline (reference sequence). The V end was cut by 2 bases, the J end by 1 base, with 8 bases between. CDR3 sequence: CAWSTGQNTEAFF. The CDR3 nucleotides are TGTGCCTGGAGTACAGGTCAGAACACTGAAGCTTTCTTT.

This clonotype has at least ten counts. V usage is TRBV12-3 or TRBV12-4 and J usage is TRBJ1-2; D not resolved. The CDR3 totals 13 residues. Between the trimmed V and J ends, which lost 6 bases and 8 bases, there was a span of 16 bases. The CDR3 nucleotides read TGTGCCAGCAGAGTGGGGAGTACGGGCGGCTACACCTTC. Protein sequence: CASRVGSTGGYTF.

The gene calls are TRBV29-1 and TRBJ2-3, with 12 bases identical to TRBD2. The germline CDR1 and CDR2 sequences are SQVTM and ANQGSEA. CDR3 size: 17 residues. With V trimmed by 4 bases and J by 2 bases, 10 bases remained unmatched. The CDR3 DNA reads TGCAGCGTTGTTGGGCTAGCGGGGGGGCGCGTCACAGATACGCAGTATTTT. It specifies CSVVGLAGGRVTDTQYF.

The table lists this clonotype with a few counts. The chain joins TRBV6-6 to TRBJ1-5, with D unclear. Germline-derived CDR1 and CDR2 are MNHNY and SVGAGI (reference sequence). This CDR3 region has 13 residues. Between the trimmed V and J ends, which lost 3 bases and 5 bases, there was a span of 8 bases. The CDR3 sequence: CASSYLGYQPQHF. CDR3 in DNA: TGTGCCAGCAGTTATTTGGGGTATCAGCCCCAGCATTTT.

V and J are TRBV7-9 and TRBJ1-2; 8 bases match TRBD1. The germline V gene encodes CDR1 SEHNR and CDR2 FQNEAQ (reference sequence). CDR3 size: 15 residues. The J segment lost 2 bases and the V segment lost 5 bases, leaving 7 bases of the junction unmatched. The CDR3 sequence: CASSPRTGLNYGYTF. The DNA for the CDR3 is TGTGCCAGCAGCCCCCGGACAGGGTTGAACTATGGCTACACCTTC. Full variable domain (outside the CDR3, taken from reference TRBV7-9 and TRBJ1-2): DTGVSQNPRHKITKRGQNVTFRCDPISEHNRLYWYRQTLGQGPEFLTYFQNEAQLEKSRLLSDRFSAERPKGSFSTLEIQRTEQGDSAMYLCASSPRTGLNYGYTFGSGTRLTVV.

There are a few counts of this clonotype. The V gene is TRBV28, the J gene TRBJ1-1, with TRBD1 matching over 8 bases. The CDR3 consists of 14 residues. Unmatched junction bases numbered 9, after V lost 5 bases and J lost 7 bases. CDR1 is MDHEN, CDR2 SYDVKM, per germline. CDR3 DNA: TGTGCCAGCAGTCTTGGACAGGGAACGGGTGAAGCTTTCTTT. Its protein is CASSLGQGTGEAFF.